The T cell receptor (beta chain) described here comes from a study of PD-1 blockade in classical Hodgkin lymphoma. Study-wide results and caveats: Newly diagnosed patients had baseline TCR diversity that was reportedly lower than that of healthy donors.

Only in-frame clones appear in the TCRdb table, and some are missing; sequencing was by immunoSEQ multiplex PCR. The repertoire holds 45,000 to 55,000 clones, with about 84% as singletons. Each patient relapsed following autologous stem cell transplantation, and prior brentuximab vedotin exposure differed. On this clone itself: Its antigen is unknown.

This CDR3 contains 15 residues. Germline CDR1 and CDR2: MNHNS and SASEGT. Trimming left V 7 bases short and J 0 bases short, with 13 bases between. The sequencing here drew on peripheral blood mononuclear cells (PBMCs), taken at baseline. V usage is TRBV6-1 and J usage is TRBJ1-5; D uncertain. The sequence derives from a human donor with classical Hodgkin lymphoma. The CDR3 here is CASTFRIYSNQPQHF. DNA for the CDR3: TGTGCCAGCACCTTTCGGATATATAGCAATCAGCCCCAGCATTTT.